The 20 T cell receptor beta chains below were found in one sample sequenced in a study of blood T cells in healthy people across ages (dated by TCRdb to between 2015 and 2016). Library creation used 5' RACE. A second PCR of about 7 to 12 cycles was run with a J-beta primer mix and a sample-barcoded 5' primer. TCRdb passed the public sequencing reads through fastp at Q25 and MiXCR, retaining productive beta sequences. Rows merge per CDR3 protein into single entries with the most common DNA and genes. Counted in this sample were fewer than 2 million distinct CDR3 sequences; approximately 40% of them appeared once. The ten largest clones capture under 25% of the sample. Sequenced sample: blood. The receptor set was obtained from a human donor in good health.

The CDR3 region has the DNA TGCAGCGTTGGGGCCTTCCTGAGTGAAAAACTGTTTTTT. It codes for CSVGAFLSEKLFF. This chain uses TRBV29-1 with TRBJ1-4; D is uncertain. This CDR3 contains 13 residues. Trimming took off 4 bases at V and 7 bases at J, with 13 bases between the two ends. Germline lookup yields CDR1 SQVTM and CDR2 ANQGSEA.

J is TRBJ1-5 and V is TRBV6-5; no reliable D call. Looked up from germline, CDR1 is MNHEY and CDR2 is SVGAGI. This CDR3 region has 14 residues. V was trimmed by 0 bases and J by 2 bases, leaving 5 bases between them. Here the CDR3 DNA reads TGTGCCAGCAGTTACTCTCACGGCAATCAGCCCCAGCATTTT. Protein product: CASSYSHGNQPQHF.

To note about this clonotype: The junction differs from germline at one of its ends, possibly a read error. The genes are TRBV10-3 and TRBJ2-3; 7 bases match TRBD2. Germline CDR1 is ENHRY and CDR2 is SYGVKD. The CDR3 loop spans 16 amino acids. The CDR3 is CATSTLGLAGTDTQYF. DNA for the CDR3: TGTGCCACCAGTACACTGGGGCTAGCGGGCACAGATACGCAGTATTTT.

CDR3 bases: TGCAGCGTCGTCGGACAGGGGGCGGTCAATGAGCAGTTCTTC. Translation gives CSVVGQGAVNEQFF. The rearrangement joins TRBV29-1 to TRBJ2-1; TRBD1 agrees at 11 bases. Trimming at V came to 6 bases and at J to 6 bases, leaving 7 bases not matched to a gene. The CDR3 covers 14 residues. CDR1 is SQVTM, CDR2 ANQGSEA, per germline.

The gene calls are TRBV6-1 and TRBJ1-1, with TRBD1 matching over 11 bases. The CDR3 length is 14 residues. Trimming removed 3 bases from V and 5 bases from J; junction bases left unmatched: 2. CDR1 and CDR2 (germline): MNHNS, SASEGT. The CDR3 region has the DNA TGTGCCAGCAGTGATGGGACAGGGGGAACTGAAGCTTTCTTT. This codes for CASSDGTGGTEAFF.

This chain uses TRBV20-1 with TRBJ1-6; the D is unclear. The CDR3 has 13 amino acids. Germline CDR1 is DFQATT and CDR2 is SNEGSKA (reference sequence). Trimming removed 6 bases from V and 17 bases from J, with 23 bases in between. The chain's CDR3 is CSALNPGFSAVHF. The CDR3 nucleotides read TGCAGTGCACTCAACCCGGGATTTAGCGCGGTCCACTTT.

Turning to this clonotype: Just one base apart from a much larger clone, this may be a read error. The chain combines TRBV27 with TRBJ1-1; D unresolved. This CDR3 is built from 11 residues. Germline V lookup: CDR1 MNHEY, CDR2 SMNVEV (reference sequence). CDR3 amino acids: CASLLGTGAFF. The CDR3 DNA reads as TGTGCCAGCTTACTCGGAACTGGAGCTTTCTTT.

The chain uses TRBV30 and TRBJ1-5; tentatively, D is TRBD1 (5 bases). CDR3 length: 14 residues. The germline V gene has CDR1 GTSNPN and CDR2 SVGIG (reference sequence). Trimming left V 3 bases short and J 2 bases short, with 11 bases between. The CDR3 DNA follows: TGTGCCTGGAGCTTGGGGGTTGGCAATCAGCCCCAGCATTTT. Protein: CAWSLGVGNQPQHF.

This clonotype was detected a few times. The chain uses TRBV12-3 or TRBV12-4 and TRBJ2-7; TRBD1 or TRBD2 may be the D gene (5 bases each). V lost 5 bases to trimming and J lost 2 bases, with 13 bases between them. CDR3 length: 14 amino acids. DNA for the CDR3: TGTGCCAGCAGTAAACCCGGGGCCCCCTACGAGCAGTACTTC. The encoded protein is CASSKPGAPYEQYF.

The J gene is TRBJ2-5, the V gene TRBV7-2; 8 bases are a match to TRBD2. CDR1 and CDR2 from the germline V gene are SGHTA and FQGNSA. The CDR3 is 19 amino acids. J lost 11 bases, V lost 2 bases, and 25 bases had no gene match. The DNA for the CDR3 is TGTGCCAGCAGCTTACGGGTGGTAGCGGGGACCTCATCACCGCCTATACAGTACTTC. Protein product: CASSLRVVAGTSSPPIQYF.

The table lists this clonotype with a few counts. The V gene is TRBV7-9, the J gene TRBJ1-2; D may be TRBD1 (6 bases). The ends were cut back, 4 bases at V and 8 bases at J, with 17 bases in the middle. The CDR3 consists of 14 residues. Germline V gene lookup returns CDR1 SEHNR and CDR2 FQNEAQ (reference sequence). The CDR3 nucleotides are TGTGCCAGCAGCTCGTCGAACAGGGACCGCGGCTACACCTTC. Its protein is CASSSSNRDRGYTF.

Only a few counts were recorded for this clonotype. V is TRBV9 and J is TRBJ2-7; perhaps D is TRBD1 or TRBD2 (5 bases each). Trimming stripped 6 bases from V and 1 base from J, with 23 bases between. The CDR3 length is 17 residues. Germline values: CDR1 SGDLS, CDR2 YYNGEE. CDR3 region: CASTPAVGDPRSYEQYF. CDR3 DNA sequence: TGTGCCAGCACTCCTGCGGTGGGGGATCCTCGGTCCTACGAGCAGTACTTC.

The chain links TRBV20-1 to TRBJ2-5; no definite D call. Trimming removed 6 bases at V and 2 bases at J, with 16 bases between. Germline loops: CDR1 DFQATT, CDR2 SNEGSKA (reference sequence). This CDR3 has 14 amino acids. For the CDR3, the DNA is TGCAGTGCCATACCATCTGGGTGGCAAGAGACCCAGTACTTC. Its translation: CSAIPSGWQETQYF.

This chain links TRBV4-1 with TRBJ2-7, with D possibly being TRBD1 (6 bases). The CDR3 totals 14 residues. Between the trimmed V and J ends, which lost 0 bases and 7 bases, there was a span of 13 bases. Germline CDR1 is MGHRA and CDR2 is YSYEKL. The chain's CDR3 is CASSQEAGAGEQYF. The CDR3 DNA is TGCGCCAGCAGCCAAGAGGCAGGGGCAGGAGAGCAGTACTTC.

The V and J genes are TRBV28 and TRBJ2-7, with 10 bases identical to TRBD1. V lost 6 bases, J lost 1 base, and 6 bases stayed unmatched. Germline CDR1 and CDR2: MDHEN and SYDVKM. CDR3 length equals 15 residues. The CDR3 protein is CASSIDRGQSYEQYF. The CDR3 DNA sequence: TGTGCCAGCAGCATCGACAGGGGGCAATCCTACGAGCAGTACTTC.

This clonotype has only a few counts. This chain uses TRBV3-1 with TRBJ1-6, with D uncertain. The CDR3 has 17 residues. Germline loops: CDR1 LGHDT, CDR2 YNNKEL (reference sequence). V gave up 0 bases and J gave up 0 bases, with 9 bases separating them. The chain's CDR3 is CASSQDGFSSYNSPLHF. CDR3 bases: TGTGCCAGCAGCCAAGACGGCTTCAGCTCCTATAATTCACCCCTCCACTTT. The full variable domain, in which reference TRBV3-1 and TRBJ1-6 provide the parts outside the CDR3, is DTAVSQTPKYLVTQMGNDKSIKCEQNLGHDTMYWYKQDSKKFLKIMFSYNNKELIINETVPNRFSPKSPDKAHLNLHINSLELGDSAVYFCASSQDGFSSYNSPLHFGNGTRLTVT.

The V and J genes are TRBV29-1 and TRBJ1-2, with no clear D. The length of the CDR3 is 12 residues. V shed 5 bases and J shed 8 bases, with 15 bases lying between them. CDR1 SQVTM and CDR2 ANQGSEA come from the germline V gene. The CDR3 loop is CSVPGHPSGYTF. In nucleotides, the CDR3 is TGCAGCGTTCCGGGCCACCCATCGGGCTACACCTTC.

This clonotype showed up just once. As DNA, the CDR3 is TGTGCCACCAGTGATTCTAGCGGGGGGGCATACAATGAGCAGTTCTTC. It codes for CATSDSSGGAYNEQFF. The rearrangement uses TRBV24-1 and TRBJ2-1; 12 bases are a match to TRBD2. The CDR3 has 16 amino acids. CDR1 is KGHDR and CDR2 is SFDVKD in the germline V gene. The V and J ends lost 2 bases and 4 bases, in that order; junction bases with no gene match: 2.

The chain combines TRBV7-9 with TRBJ1-6; D possibly corresponds to TRBD1 (6 bases). The CDR3 is 15 residues long. Germline CDR1 and CDR2: SEHNR and FQNEAQ (reference sequence). Trimming cost V 5 bases and J 8 bases, with 16 bases left between them. The CDR3 DNA is TGTGCCAGCAGCGTCGGGACATTCAGCCATTCACCCCTCCACTTT. Amino acids: CASSVGTFSHSPLHF.

Note on this clonotype: A read error may produce the germline difference seen at one junction end. This chain links TRBV2 with TRBJ2-7, with TRBD1 matching 8 bases. Germline values: CDR1 SNHLY, CDR2 FYNNEI. The CDR3 is 13 residues long. The CDR3 sequence: CASSRGQAYEQYF. CDR3 bases: TGCGCCAGCAGCCGGGGACAGGCCTACGAGCAGTACTTC.